This TCR beta chain was observed in a study of regulatory T cells in long-lasting Graves disease. TCR beta libraries were built with iRepertoire HTBI primers and Arm-PCR of CDR3 regions. One entry per CDR3 protein results from TCRdb running MiXCR on the multiplex PCR reads. The sample has around 450,000 distinct CDR3 sequences; 15% are singletons. V was clipped by 2 bases and J by 4 bases, with 12 bases between them. The CDR3 is 15 amino acids. In germline, CDR1 is KGHSH, CDR2 LQKENI. Note on this clonotype: A clone one base away is much larger, so this may be a read error.

Time point here: newly diagnosed GD, antithyroid drugs for less than 3 months. The authors made the TCR library using RNA they extracted from PBMCs. This sample was also put to use in a study of T cells in Graves' hyperthyroidism and ophthalmopathy.

The sequenced sample was peripheral blood mononuclear cells (PBMCs), obtained at new diagnosis, from a patient treated with antithyroid drugs. J is TRBJ2-1 and V is TRBV18, with TRBD1 as a possible D gene (5 bases). This receptor was taken from a woman in her thirties or forties with Graves disease. Written as DNA, the CDR3 is TGTGCCAGCTCACCAACCAGGGTAACTTACAATGAGCAGTTCTTC. Its protein product is CASSPTRVTYNEQFF. The whole variable domain, remainder taken from reference TRBV18 and TRBJ2-1, is NAGVMQNPRHLVRRRGQEARLRCSPMKGHSHVYWYRQLPEEGLKFMVYLQKENIIDESGMPKERFSAEFPKEGPSILRIQQVVRGDSAAYFCASSPTRVTYNEQFFGPGTRLTVL.